The entry below describes one T cell receptor beta chain. Its antigen remains unknown. The sample belongs to a study of CXCR3-negative and CXCR3-positive naive CD8 T cells. Study-wide findings and caveats: Once cells were cryopreserved, CXCR3 expression went down partly, and most assays used fresh PBMCs. TRBV-TRBJ usage was similar across naive CXCR3 subsets but distinct in memory cells. Memory CD8+ cells showed much lower diversity, while both naive subsets were comparably high.

5' RACE that incorporated UMI labels was used to prepare the TRB cDNA libraries. TCRdb reprocessed the 5' RACE reads and stores each CDR3 protein as one record, lacking DNA. The sample table sets out thousands of distinct CDR3 sequences. Material: naive CXCR3- CD8+ T cells from blood. Subset given: CD45RO-CCR7+CD27+CD95- naive CD8+ T cells lacking CXCR3 (TNR3-). This TCR derives from a human donor in good health. Some clones in this sample may be carry-over from other donors' samples.

The CDR3 is CASSLATDYGYTF. The chain uses TRBV28 and TRBJ1-2. CDR3 size: 13 residues. Germline lookup yields CDR1 MDHEN and CDR2 SYDVKM.